Listed here is a single T cell receptor beta chain. The CDR3 spans 15 residues. CDR1 is LGHDT and CDR2 is YNNKEL in the germline V gene (reference sequence). V lost 3 bases, J lost 7 bases, and 11 bases stayed unmatched. This sample is part of a study of CD8 T cells in Susac syndrome. RNA amounts of about 0.5 to 1 ug underwent reverse transcription with random hexamers. TCRdb used MiXCR to reprocess the immunoSEQ multiplex PCR reads, holding one entry per CDR3 protein. The sample contains 180,000 or so distinct CDR3 sequences, about 93% of which appear only once. Material: CD4+ T cells from PBMCs. The TCR was taken from a human donor with Susac syndrome. The chain joins TRBV3-1 to TRBJ2-7; 8 bases are a match to TRBD2. CDR3 in amino acids: CASSQEAGVSREQYF. The CDR3 DNA reads TGTGCCAGCAGCCAGGAAGCGGGGGTTTCGAGGGAGCAGTACTTC.